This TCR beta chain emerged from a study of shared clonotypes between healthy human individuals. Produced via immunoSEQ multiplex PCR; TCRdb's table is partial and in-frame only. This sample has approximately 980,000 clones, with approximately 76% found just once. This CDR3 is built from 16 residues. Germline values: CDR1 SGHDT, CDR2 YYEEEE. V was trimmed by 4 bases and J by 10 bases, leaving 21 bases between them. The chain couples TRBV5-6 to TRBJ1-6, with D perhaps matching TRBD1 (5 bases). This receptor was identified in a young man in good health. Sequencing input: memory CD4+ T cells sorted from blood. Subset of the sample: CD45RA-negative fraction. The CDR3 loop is CASSLGVRGRGSPLHF. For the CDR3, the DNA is TGTGCCAGCAGCCTGGGAGTAAGGGGTCGCGGATCACCCCTCCACTTT. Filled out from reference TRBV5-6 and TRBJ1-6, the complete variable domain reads DAGVTQSPTHLIKTRGQQVTLRCSPKSGHDTVSWYQQALGQGPQFIFQYYEEEERQRGNFPDRFSGHQFPNYSSELNVNALLLGDSALYLCASSLGVRGRGSPLHFGNGTRLTVT.